The TCR beta chain described here comes from a study of early stage breast cancer tumors. The study, taken as a whole, reports: Blood repertoires resembled normal breast more than tumor.

A remark on this clone: Antigen: not known.

Germline-derived CDR1 and CDR2 are GTSNPN and SVGIG (reference sequence). The CDR3 is 14 amino acids. Trimming shortened V by 8 bases and J by 2 bases, and 19 bases separated the two germline ends. Each sample had two DNA replicates, 0.5 to 0.65 ug blood or roughly 1.5 ug tissue. This table comes from immunoSEQ multiplex PCR, and its TCRdb copy is limited to in-frame clones, with some not included. This table has tens of thousands of clones, roughly 84% appearing once. The sequenced sample was blood. The TCR sequence derives from a person between 55 and 69 years old with breast cancer. The chain is built from TRBV30 and TRBJ2-7; a possible D gene is TRBD2 (5 bases). CDR3 bases: TGTGCCATTTGGCGGGCGGTTATAACCTACGAGCAGTACTTC. It is translated as CAIWRAVITYEQYF.